The text below deals with one T cell receptor (beta chain). This sample was included in a study of blood T cell repertoires in COVID-19. In the study overall: Samples representing acute and convalescent COVID-19 were sourced from the United States, Italy and Spain. Nucleic acid was either cDNA or gDNA, and it came from T cells, B-cell-depleted T cells, or PBMCs.

This CDR3 contains 15 residues. Germline loops: CDR1 SGHNT, CDR2 YYREEE (reference sequence). The ends were cut back, 0 bases at V and 9 bases at J, with 13 bases in the middle. Per the authors' pipeline: Scientists estimated how many nucleated cells there were by amplifying reference gene primers. Sequencing was performed with immunoSEQ multiplex PCR; in TCRdb, only in-frame clones are kept and a portion is missing. D and trimming were read from the DNA, whereas the V and J calls and clone size are those reported in that table. This sample yields about 84,000 clones, of which 80% to 90% are seen a single time; 15% belongs to the top ten.

V is TRBV5-4 and J is TRBJ1-6; D is ambiguous. This sequence originates from a woman aged 80 or over with acute or convalescent COVID-19. Sequencing was carried out using peripheral blood. This chain's CDR3 is CASSLAGSGVSPLHF. CDR3 in DNA: TGTGCCAGCAGCTTGGCCGGTAGCGGGGTTTCACCCCTCCACTTT.